This T cell receptor beta chain was sequenced for a study of blood T cell repertoires in COVID-19. Study context: Whether acute or convalescent, the COVID-19 samples came from the United States, Italy and Spain. PBMCs, B-cell-depleted T cells, or T cells provided the cDNA or gDNA that made up the material.

This CDR3 is built from 15 residues. Looked up from germline, CDR1 is SGHRS and CDR2 is YFSETQ. V lost 0 bases, J lost 8 bases, and 6 bases stayed unmatched. Libraries were prepared by immunoSEQ multiplex PCR; TCRdb keeps only in-frame clonotypes and omits some of them. The repertoire consists of more than 100,000 clones, with 88% occurring once and the leading ten covering about 2.1%. The clonotype was recovered from a man between 65 and 80 years old with active COVID-19. The chain has TRBV5-1 and TRBJ2-1; 9 bases map to TRBD1. The material sequenced was peripheral blood. DNA for the CDR3: TGCGCCAGCAGCTTGGCCCCCGGGACAGGGTATGAGCAGTTCTTC. This translates into CASSLAPGTGYEQFF.